A single sample gave rise to the 22 T cell receptor beta chains below, sequenced in a study of PD-1 blockade in classical Hodgkin lymphoma. All trial patients relapsed after autologous stem cell transplantation. Sequenced by immunoSEQ multiplex PCR; TCRdb stores in-frame clones only, minus some. This table has under 80,000 clones, 70% to 75% appearing once. The sample here was peripheral blood mononuclear cells (PBMCs), taken before the second cycle of nivolumab. Every receptor here comes from a human donor with classical Hodgkin lymphoma.

This chain joins TRBV30 and TRBJ1-5; unclear D gene. Trimming took 1 base from V and 6 from J, leaving 13 bases between them. The germline CDR1 and CDR2 sequences are GTSNPN and SVGIG (reference sequence). The CDR3 is 14 residues long. The CDR3 nucleotides read TGTGCCTGGAGTGGCGGCACATGGAGTCAGCCCCAGCATTTT. Translation: CAWSGGTWSQPQHF.

This sequence joins TRBV23-1 and TRBJ2-6; D gene unclear. TRBV23-1 is flagged as an ORF with uncertain function. The CDR3 runs to 19 residues. V was cut by 7 bases and J by 0 bases, with 22 bases left in between. CDR3 region: CASTLAALLPYSGANVLTF. The DNA of the CDR3 is TGCGCCAGCACCCTGGCGGCCCTCTTACCTTACTCTGGGGCCAACGTCCTGACTTTC.

This chain uses TRBV5-1 with TRBJ1-2, with D maybe TRBD1 (5 bases). CDR1 and CDR2 from the germline V gene are SGHRS and YFSETQ. The length of the CDR3 is 14 residues. Trimming cost V 0 bases and J 3 bases, with 9 bases left between them. In DNA form, the CDR3 reads TGCGCCAGCAGCTTGGGACTGGGGGACTATGGCTACACCTTC. Its translation: CASSLGLGDYGYTF.

This rearrangement joins TRBV11-3 to TRBJ2-3; no clear D. V was pared by 0 bases and J by 0 bases, with 1 base between. Germline V CDR1 and CDR2: SGHNT, YENEEA. This CDR3 spans 13 amino acids. The CDR3 sequence is CASSLDSTDTQYF. The CDR3 region has the DNA TGTGCCAGCAGCTTAGATAGCACAGATACGCAGTATTTT.

This chain links TRBV28 with TRBJ1-4; D gene ambiguous. The CDR3 contains 14 residues. Trimming shortened V by 2 bases and J by 8 bases, and 12 bases separated the two germline ends. Germline V gene data show CDR1 as MDHEN and CDR2 as SYDVKM. CDR3 nucleotides: TGTGCCAGCAGTTTAGTAGGCCTGGACGAAAAACTGTTTTTT. It codes for CASSLVGLDEKLFF.

This chain links TRBV27 with TRBJ1-2; maybe TRBD1 (5 bases). The CDR3 consists of 15 residues. Trimming removed 6 bases at V and 8 bases at J, with 22 bases between. Germline CDR1 MNHEY, CDR2 SMNVEV (reference sequence). The CDR3 DNA follows: TGTGCCAGCAGCCCTTGGGGGAGGGACCTCCTGGGCTACACCTTC. This sequence encodes CASSPWGRDLLGYTF.

The gene calls are TRBV15 and TRBJ1-5; D is uncertain. The CDR3 extends over 15 amino acids. Germline V lookup: CDR1 LNHNV, CDR2 YYDKDF (reference sequence). Trimming took off 6 bases at V and 3 bases at J, with 15 bases between the two ends. Here the CDR3 reads CATRAERLFNQPQHF. For the CDR3, the DNA is TGTGCCACCAGGGCGGAGCGATTATTCAATCAGCCCCAGCATTTT.

The V call is TRBV7-9, the J call TRBJ1-1, with 11 nucleotides matching TRBD1. CDR3 size: 14 residues. J lost 3 bases, V lost 5 bases, and 2 bases had no gene match. Looked up from germline, CDR1 is SEHNR and CDR2 is FQNEAQ (reference sequence). Written as DNA, the CDR3 is TGTGCCAGCAGCGGACAGGGGGCCGACACTGAAGCTTTCTTT. It is translated as CASSGQGADTEAFF.

The CDR3 spells CASSEMGGGSYQETQYF. The CDR3 region has the DNA TGTGCCAGCAGTGAAATGGGAGGGGGTTCGTACCAAGAGACCCAGTACTTC. The V call is TRBV25-1, the J call TRBJ2-5; a weak D match, TRBD2 (7 bases). The CDR3 is made up of 17 amino acids. In germline, CDR1 is MGHDK, CDR2 SYGVNS. V was shortened by 2 bases and J by 0 bases, with 16 bases between the two germline ends.

The chain couples TRBV4-2 to TRBJ2-7; D may be TRBD1 or TRBD2 (5 bases each). CDR3 size: 13 residues. CDR1 is LGHNA and CDR2 is YNFKEQ in the germline V gene. The ends were cut back, 4 bases at V and 7 bases at J, with 14 bases in the middle. The DNA for the CDR3 is TGTGCCAGCAGCCTGGGGCTGAGGGAAGAGCAGTACTTC. Amino acid sequence: CASSLGLREEQYF.

The chain is built from TRBV30 and TRBJ1-4; possible D gene TRBD1, 6 bases. Germline-derived CDR1 and CDR2 are GTSNPN and SVGIG (reference sequence). The length of the CDR3 is 14 residues. Trimming shortened V by 4 bases and J by 4 bases, and 13 bases separated the two germline ends. Here the CDR3 reads CAWNSGAVNEKLFF. CDR3 DNA sequence: TGTGCCTGGAATTCAGGGGCGGTTAATGAAAAACTGTTTTTT.

In DNA form, the CDR3 reads TGTGCCAGCAGTAAAGACACTTCTAACTATGGCTACACCTTC. The encoded protein is CASSKDTSNYGYTF. This chain links TRBV6-6 with TRBJ1-2; no clear D gene. V gave up 5 bases and J gave up 0 bases, with 10 bases separating them. This CDR3 contains 14 residues. Germline V gene data show CDR1 as MNHNY and CDR2 as SVGAGI (reference sequence).

V gene TRBV2 combines with J gene TRBJ2-1; TRBD2 aligns across 9 bases. There are 16 residues in the CDR3. After removal of 5 bases from V and 9 bases from J, the junction contained 14 bases not matched to a gene. Germline V CDR1 and CDR2: SNHLY, FYNNEI. The CDR3 here is CASSPNSGGLMGEQFF. DNA of the CDR3: TGTGCCAGCAGTCCCAACAGCGGGGGGTTAATGGGTGAGCAGTTCTTC.

The rearrangement uses TRBV5-6 and TRBJ2-7, with D possibly matching TRBD1 (5 bases). Germline V gives CDR1 SGHDT, CDR2 YYEEEE. The V gene lost 1 base and the J gene lost 2 bases, with 10 bases spanning the gap. CDR3 length: 14 residues. The CDR3 loop is CASSLPGSPYEQYF. The CDR3, as DNA: TGTGCCAGCAGCTTGCCAGGGTCCCCCTACGAGCAGTACTTC.

DNA for the CDR3: TGCGCCAGCAGCCTCCTGGGACTAGGTTCCTACGAGCAGTACTTC. Translation: CASSLLGLGSYEQYF. This chain connects TRBV4-1 to TRBJ2-7; TRBD2 matches 8 bases. The CDR3 runs to 15 residues. Per the germline V gene, CDR1 is MGHRA and CDR2 is YSYEKL. V lost 4 bases, J lost 1 base, and 6 bases stayed unmatched.

The chain has TRBV4-2 and TRBJ2-7, with a weak D call TRBD1 (5 bases). The germline gives CDR1 LGHNA, CDR2 YNFKEQ. V shed 4 bases and J shed 2 bases, with 15 bases lying between them. The CDR3 is 15 amino acids. CDR3 sequence (DNA): TGTGCCAGCAGCCTGGAACTCGACAGCCCCTACGAGCAGTACTTC. Its protein product is CASSLELDSPYEQYF.

The gene calls are TRBV7-9 and TRBJ2-7, with D unclear. CDR1 is SEHNR and CDR2 is FQNEAQ in the germline V gene (reference sequence). V lost 5 bases and J lost 0, with 5 bases in between. This CDR3 has 12 residues. The chain's CDR3 is CASSLVSYEQYF. The CDR3 nucleotides read TGTGCCAGCAGCCTCGTCTCCTACGAGCAGTACTTC.

This chain links TRBV6-1 with TRBJ1-2, with a weak D call TRBD1 (5 bases). The CDR3 consists of 14 residues. Trimming took 1 base from V and 2 from J, leaving 8 bases between them. The germline V gene encodes CDR1 MNHNS and CDR2 SASEGT. CDR3 in amino acids: CASSEVGGNYGYTF. In DNA form, the CDR3 reads TGTGCCAGCAGTGAAGTGGGGGGGAACTATGGCTACACCTTC.

The rearrangement uses TRBV30 and TRBJ2-7, with D unclear. The CDR3 totals 11 residues. The V gene's germline CDR1 is GTSNPN and CDR2 SVGIG (reference sequence). V shed 2 bases and J shed 2 bases, with 4 bases lying between them. CDR3 sequence (DNA): TGTGCCTGGAGTCGTACCTACGAGCAGTACTTC. As protein: CAWSRTYEQYF. Drawing the rest from reference TRBV30 and TRBJ2-7, the complete variable domain is SQTIHQWPATLVQPVGSPLSLECTVEGTSNPNLYWYRQAAGRGLQLLFYSVGIGQISSEVPQNLSASRPQDRQFILSSKKLLLSDSGFYLCAWSRTYEQYFGPGTRLTVT.

The J gene is TRBJ2-4, the V gene TRBV5-1; no firm D call. V gave up 0 bases and J gave up 8 bases, with 9 bases separating them. CDR1 is SGHRS and CDR2 is YFSETQ in the germline V gene. The CDR3 is 13 residues long. The CDR3 sequence is CASSLEGSDIQYF. In DNA, the CDR3 is TGCGCCAGCAGCTTGGAGGGCAGTGACATTCAGTACTTC.

This clone occurred once. The chain joins TRBV30 to TRBJ1-2, with D tentatively TRBD1 (6 bases). Germline loops: CDR1 GTSNPN, CDR2 SVGIG (reference sequence). V was shortened by 8 bases and J by 2 bases, with 21 bases between the two germline ends. The CDR3 runs to 15 residues. The CDR3 spells CARYRVGIENYGYTF. Here the CDR3 DNA reads TGTGCCCGCTACAGGGTAGGGATTGAGAACTATGGCTACACCTTC. Full variable domain (remainder filled in from reference TRBV30 and TRBJ1-2): SQTIHQWPATLVQPVGSPLSLECTVEGTSNPNLYWYRQAAGRGLQLLFYSVGIGQISSEVPQNLSASRPQDRQFILSSKKLLLSDSGFYLCARYRVGIENYGYTFGSGTRLTVV.

This clone has a handful of counts. The chain combines TRBV7-2 with TRBJ2-3; TRBD2 agrees at 9 bases. Germline V lookup: CDR1 SGHTA, CDR2 FQGNSA. The CDR3 consists of 16 residues. After removal of 3 bases from V and 6 bases from J, the junction contained 10 bases not matched to a gene. The CDR3 DNA is TGTGCCAGCAGCTTTTCTAGCGGGGTCCCTCGGGATACGCAGTATTTT. This sequence encodes CASSFSSGVPRDTQYF.